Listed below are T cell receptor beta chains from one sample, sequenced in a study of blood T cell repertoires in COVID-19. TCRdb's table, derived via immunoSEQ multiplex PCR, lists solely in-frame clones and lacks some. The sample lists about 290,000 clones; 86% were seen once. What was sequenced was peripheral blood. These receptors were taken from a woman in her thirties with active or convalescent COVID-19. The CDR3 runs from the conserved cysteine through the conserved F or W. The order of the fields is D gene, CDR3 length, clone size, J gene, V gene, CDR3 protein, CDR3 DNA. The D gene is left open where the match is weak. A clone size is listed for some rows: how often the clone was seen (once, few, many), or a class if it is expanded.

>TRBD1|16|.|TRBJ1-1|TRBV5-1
CASSKQGVGFDTEAFF
TGCGCCAGCAGCAAACAGGGGGTCGGGTTTGACACTGAAGCTTTCTTT
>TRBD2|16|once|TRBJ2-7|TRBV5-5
CASSLGGLAGHYEQYF
TGTGCCAGCAGCTTGGGGGGCCTAGCGGGACATTACGAGCAGTACTTC
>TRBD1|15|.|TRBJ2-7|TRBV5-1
CASSRDRGRLGEQYF
TGCGCCAGCAGCCGGGACAGGGGGCGGCTCGGCGAGCAGTACTTC
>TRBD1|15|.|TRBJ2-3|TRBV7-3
CASSLDRGHSDTQYF
TGTGCCAGCAGCCTGGACAGGGGGCATTCAGATACGCAGTATTTT
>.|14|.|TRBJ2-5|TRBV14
CASSQGTAGVTQYF
TGTGCCAGCAGCCAAGGGACCGCCGGGGTGACCCAGTACTTC
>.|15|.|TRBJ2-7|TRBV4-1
CASSQATALSYEQYF
TGCGCCAGCAGCCAAGCCACAGCACTTTCCTACGAGCAGTACTTC
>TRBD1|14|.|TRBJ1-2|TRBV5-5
CASSSGQGSSGYTF
TGTGCCAGCAGCTCGGGACAGGGGAGTTCTGGCTACACCTTC
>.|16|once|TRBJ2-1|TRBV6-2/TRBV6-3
CASSSPPSPTRHEQFF
TGTGCCAGCAGTTCCCCTCCTTCACCTACTAGACATGAGCAGTTCTTC
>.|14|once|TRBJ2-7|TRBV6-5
CASSSGQATYEQYF
TGTGCCAGCAGCTCGGGACAAGCAACCTACGAGCAGTACTTC
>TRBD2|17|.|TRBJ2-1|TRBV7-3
CASSARIAGHSYNEQFF
TGTGCCAGCAGCGCCCGGATAGCGGGGCACTCCTACAATGAGCAGTTCTTC
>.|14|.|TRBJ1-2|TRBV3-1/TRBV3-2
CASSQQPSRGGYTF
TGTGCCAGCAGCCAACAGCCCAGCCGGGGGGGCTACACCTTC
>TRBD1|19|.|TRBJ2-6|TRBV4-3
CASSPKAQGQGAGANVLTF
TGCGCCAGCAGCCCTAAGGCCCAGGGACAGGGGGCTGGGGCCAACGTCCTGACTTTC
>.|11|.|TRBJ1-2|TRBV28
CASSLHYGYTF
TGTGCCAGCAGCCTACACTATGGCTACACCTTC
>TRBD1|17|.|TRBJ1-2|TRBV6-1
CASSAGRGQGRDYGYTF
TGTGCCAGCAGTGCCGGAAGAGGACAGGGGAGGGACTATGGCTACACCTTC
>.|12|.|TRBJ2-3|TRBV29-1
CSVVGQLTTQYF
TGCAGCGTTGTGGGGCAGTTGACTACGCAGTATTTT
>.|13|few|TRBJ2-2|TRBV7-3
CASSPTGTGELFF
TGTGCCAGCAGCCCAACCGGCACCGGGGAGCTGTTTTTT
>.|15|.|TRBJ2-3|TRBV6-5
CASSYGPGGTDTQYF
TGTGCCAGCAGTTACGGGCCTGGGGGGACAGATACGCAGTATTTT
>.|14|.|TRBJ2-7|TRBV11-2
CASSPGPGRAEQYF
TGTGCCAGCAGCCCCGGACCGGGAAGGGCCGAGCAGTACTTC
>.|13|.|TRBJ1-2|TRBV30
CAWSAGDDYGYTF
TGTGCCTGGAGCGCAGGGGACGACTATGGCTACACCTTC
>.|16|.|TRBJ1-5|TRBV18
CASSTDSIYSNQPQHF
TGTGCCAGCTCAACTGACAGCATTTATAGCAATCAGCCCCAGCATTTT
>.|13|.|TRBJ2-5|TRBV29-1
CSVGLGLWETQYF
TGCAGCGTTGGATTGGGACTGTGGGAGACCCAGTACTTC
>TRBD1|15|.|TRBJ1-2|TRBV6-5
CASTDLGTGWIGYTF
TGTGCCAGCACCGACCTCGGGACAGGGTGGATTGGCTACACCTTC
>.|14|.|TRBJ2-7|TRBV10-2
CASSESRGRHEQYF
TGCGCCAGCAGTGAGTCAAGAGGGCGGCACGAGCAGTACTTC
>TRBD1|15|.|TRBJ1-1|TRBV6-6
CASSYSQTGNAEAFF
TGTGCCAGCAGTTACTCTCAGACAGGGAACGCTGAAGCTTTCTTT
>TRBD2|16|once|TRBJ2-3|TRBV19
CASSPLPGLGTDTQYF
TGTGCCAGTAGTCCCCTCCCGGGACTAGGCACAGATACGCAGTATTTT
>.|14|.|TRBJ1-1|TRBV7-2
CASSPQGFGTEAFF
TGTGCCAGCAGCCCTCAGGGGTTCGGCACTGAAGCTTTCTTT
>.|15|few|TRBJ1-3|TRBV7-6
CASSLDQGFGNTIYF
TGTGCCAGCAGCTTAGATCAGGGATTTGGAAACACCATATATTTT
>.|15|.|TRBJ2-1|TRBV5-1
CASSALRDTNNEQFF
TGCGCCAGCAGCGCACTCCGGGACACTAATAATGAGCAGTTCTTC
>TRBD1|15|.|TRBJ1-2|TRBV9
CASSGLQGKGYGYTF
TGTGCCAGCAGCGGGCTACAGGGGAAGGGCTATGGCTACACCTTC
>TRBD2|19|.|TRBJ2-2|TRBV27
CASRKVTLAGQGSTGELFF
TGTGCCAGTAGGAAAGTCACCTTAGCGGGGCAAGGTTCAACCGGGGAGCTGTTTTTT
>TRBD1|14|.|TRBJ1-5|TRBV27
CASSSTGDNQPQHF
TGTGCCAGCAGTTCGACAGGGGATAATCAGCCCCAGCATTTT
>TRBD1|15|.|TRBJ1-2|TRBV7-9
CASSLITGGPYGYTF
TGTGCCAGCAGCTTAATTACAGGGGGCCCCTATGGCTACACCTTC
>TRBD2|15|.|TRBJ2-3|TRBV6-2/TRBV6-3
CASSPGTSGIDTQYF
TGTGCCAGCAGTCCCGGGACTAGCGGTATAGATACGCAGTATTTT
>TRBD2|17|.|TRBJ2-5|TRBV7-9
CASSLEIERGYGETQYF
TGTGCCAGCAGCTTAGAAATCGAGCGGGGCTACGGGGAGACCCAGTACTTC
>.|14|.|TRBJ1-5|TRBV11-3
CASSSTSSNQPQHF
TGTGCCAGCAGCTCGACAAGTAGCAATCAGCCCCAGCATTTT
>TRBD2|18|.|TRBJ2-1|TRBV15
CATSKTRNPAGVGNEQFF
TGTGCCACCAGCAAAACCCGGAACCCAGCGGGGGTGGGAAATGAGCAGTTCTTC
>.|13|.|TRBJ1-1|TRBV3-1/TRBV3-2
CASSRGQNTEAFF
TGTGCCAGCAGCCGAGGACAGAACACTGAAGCTTTCTTT
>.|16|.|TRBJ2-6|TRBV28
CASSPPGVSGANVLTF
TGTGCCAGCAGCCCCCCCGGGGTCTCTGGGGCCAACGTCCTGACTTTC
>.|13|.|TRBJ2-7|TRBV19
CASSRQYSYEQYF
TGTGCCAGTAGTCGACAGTACTCCTACGAGCAGTACTTC
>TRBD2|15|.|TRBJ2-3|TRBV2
CASSTRSGGVDTQYF
TGTGCCAGCAGCACTAGGAGCGGGGGGGTAGATACGCAGTATTTT
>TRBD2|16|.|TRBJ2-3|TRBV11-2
CASSLVAGRSTDTQYF
TGTGCCAGCAGCTTAGTAGCGGGTCGGAGCACAGATACGCAGTATTTT